This TCR beta chain was sequenced for a study of naive and memory T cell subsets. Study-wide findings and caveats: Naive and memory subsets had different power law exponents for TCR abundance. From naive to CM, EM and EMRA, diversity decreased and Gini increased. Naive repertoires, especially CD8, held a few larger clonotypes, possibly memory cells re-expressing CD45RA.

The V end was cut by 7 bases, the J end by 4 bases, with 22 bases between. The CDR3 length is 16 residues. Both TRBC1 and TRBC2 were covered by a beta constant-region primer of two equimolar oligonucleotides. Four rounds of PCR amplified the ligated cDNA using nested alpha and beta constant-region primers plus SP2. A single record per CDR3 protein comes from TCRdb applying MiXCR to the UMI-ligation and nested PCR reads. Counted here are roughly 100,000 distinct CDR3 sequences, roughly 10% occurring once; the ten biggest clones make up more than 0.13%. After the first PCR, alpha and beta chain libraries were processed separately. Four subsets defined by CD45RA and CD27 were sorted after CD3, CD4, CD8 and live/dead staining. This clonotype was counted at least ten times. The antigen remains undetermined.

The material sequenced was naive CD4+ T cells from blood. This rearrangement joins TRBV12-3 or TRBV12-4 to TRBJ2-5, with D perhaps matching TRBD1 (5 bases). This clonotype originated in a human donor in good health. CDR3 protein: CASTQDRPGSAETQYF. In DNA form, the CDR3 reads TGTGCCAGCACTCAAGACCGCCCAGGGTCCGCAGAGACCCAGTACTTC.